This T cell receptor (beta chain) was documented in a study of radiation and T cells in renal cell carcinoma. As for time point: baseline pretreatment blood. Sample treatment: 15 Gy SBRT to primary tumor, nephrectomy 4 weeks later. Data came from immunoSEQ multiplex PCR; TCRdb stores just in-frame clones and leaves some out. The sample holds 55,000 to 65,000 clones, 60% to 85% seen once. Germline V gene sequence: CDR1 MNHNS, CDR2 SASEGT. V was shortened by 0 bases and J by 2 bases, with 7 bases between the two germline ends. The CDR3 is made up of 14 amino acids. V is TRBV6-1 and J is TRBJ2-5; D assignment may be TRBD1 or TRBD2 (5 bases each). The input for sequencing was blood, taken from a patient whose treatment included radiotherapy and nephrectomy. This sequence originates from a man between 60 and 70 years old with renal cell carcinoma. The CDR3 nucleotides are TGTGCCAGCAGTGAAGCTGGGGGACAAGAGACCCAGTACTTC. It is translated as CASSEAGGQETQYF.